Shown below are 24 T cell receptor beta chains from a single sample sequenced in a study of T cell repertoires in cytomegalovirus infection. These receptors lack a known antigen. TCRdb itself ran the reads through MiXCR, one entry per CDR3 protein. The repertoire includes approximately 730,000 distinct CDR3 sequences, roughly 36% of them detected once, and roughly 18% sits in the top ten. The sample was cultured PBMCs, taken from culture after CMV antigen stimulation. These receptors all stem from a human donor in good health (CMV status not recorded). Some clones in this sample may be carry-over from other donors' samples.

The chain joins TRBV12-3 or TRBV12-4 to TRBJ2-1; D is possibly TRBD2 (7 bases). CDR3 length: 14 residues. The ends were cut back, 7 bases at V and 4 bases at J, with 14 bases in the middle. CDR3 coding DNA: TGTGCCAGCACCATGGAGGGGGGGTACAATGAGCAGTTCTTC. Encoded protein: CASTMEGGYNEQFF.

This clonotype was observed a handful of times. This sequence joins TRBV19 and TRBJ2-1, with D possibly matching TRBD2 (7 bases). The CDR3 totals 15 residues. V was pared by 1 base and J by 7 bases, with 14 bases between. The germline gives CDR1 LNHDA, CDR2 SQIVND (reference sequence). The chain's CDR3 is CASSIARGGANEQFF. The CDR3, as DNA: TGTGCCAGTAGTATAGCCCGAGGGGGGGCAAATGAGCAGTTCTTC.

This clonotype was detected a few times. V usage is TRBV20-1 and J usage is TRBJ2-1; 9 bases match TRBD2. Germline CDR1 is DFQATT and CDR2 is SNEGSKA (reference sequence). The J segment lost 5 bases and the V segment lost 4 bases, leaving 6 bases of the junction unmatched. CDR3 length equals 14 residues. For the CDR3, the DNA is TGCAGTGCTACGGGGACTAGCTACCACAATGAGCAGTTCTTC. Protein sequence: CSATGTSYHNEQFF.

This clonotype turned up a few times. This chain uses TRBV29-1 with TRBJ2-1; D gene unclear. Germline V gene sequence: CDR1 SQVTM, CDR2 ANQGSEA. Trimming removed 1 base from V and 6 bases from J, with 13 bases in between. The CDR3 sequence is 14 residues long. CDR3 protein: CSVEGSRPINEQFF. The CDR3, as DNA: TGCAGCGTTGAAGGCAGCAGGCCCATCAATGAGCAGTTCTTC.

This clonotype was seen a handful of times. The chain uses TRBV7-2 and TRBJ2-3; 7 nucleotides align to TRBD2. Germline V gene lookup returns CDR1 SGHTA and CDR2 FQGNSA. CDR3 length: 12 residues. V was clipped by 0 bases and J by 11 bases; unmatched bases: 2. The CDR3 DNA sequence: TGTGCCAGCAGCTTAGCAGCGGGGCGGCAGTATTTT. This encodes CASSLAAGRQYF.

This chain joins TRBV6-1 and TRBJ1-2, with D perhaps matching TRBD1 (5 bases). Germline loops: CDR1 MNHNS, CDR2 SASEGT. V dropped 6 bases and J dropped 3 bases, with 23 bases sitting between them. CDR3 length: 17 amino acids. The CDR3 nucleotides read TGTGCCAGCAGCACCAGGGCGGGGGTGAATCAAGACTATGGCTACACCTTC. Translated: CASSTRAGVNQDYGYTF.

This clonotype was observed at least ten times. V and J are TRBV7-2 and TRBJ1-5; 7 bases agree with TRBD1. This CDR3 region has 18 residues. V shed 5 bases and J 5 bases; nucleotides not matched to a gene: 18. CDR1 is SGHTA and CDR2 is FQGNSA in the germline V gene. CDR3: CASSRTGARFGTHQPQHF. CDR3 coding DNA: TGTGCCAGCAGCCGTACAGGGGCCCGTTTTGGGACTCATCAGCCCCAGCATTTT.

The chain is built from TRBV4-3 and TRBJ1-1; 11 nucleotides agree with TRBD1. Germline V lookup: CDR1 LGHNA, CDR2 YSLEER. Trimming removed 3 bases from V and 0 bases from J; junction bases left unmatched: 15. The CDR3 runs to 20 residues. The CDR3 nucleotides are TGCGCCAGCAGCCACCAAGTTGGGGGGGACAGGGGGTACTTGAACACTGAAGCTTTCTTT. It specifies CASSHQVGGDRGYLNTEAFF.

The rearrangement links TRBV25-1 to TRBJ2-5, with D hard to call. The CDR3 extends over 13 amino acids. Germline V gene lookup returns CDR1 MGHDK and CDR2 SYGVNS. Deletions cut 3 bases from V and 4 bases from J, with 9 bases between. In DNA form, the CDR3 reads TGTGCCAGCAGTGATCAGATTTTAGAGACCCAGTACTTC. This codes for CASSDQILETQYF.

This clonotype has more than one count but fewer than ten. V gene TRBV7-6 combines with J gene TRBJ1-2, with D perhaps matching TRBD1 (6 bases). The CDR3 is made up of 14 amino acids. Per the germline V gene, CDR1 is SGHVS and CDR2 is FNYEAQ. The V end was cut by 1 base, the J end by 6 bases, with 12 bases between. The CDR3: CASSLVRGADGYTF. CDR3 nucleotides: TGTGCCAGCAGCTTAGTACGGGGGGCAGATGGCTACACCTTC.

This clonotype was found a few times. The chain combines TRBV12-3 or TRBV12-4 with TRBJ1-1; 8 nucleotides agree with TRBD1. The CDR3 has 13 residues. The ends lost 6 bases at V and 6 bases at J; junction bases unmatched: 6. The CDR3 protein is CASRVQGDAEAFF. The CDR3 DNA is TGTGCCAGCAGGGTACAGGGGGACGCTGAAGCTTTCTTT.

The chain combines TRBV28 with TRBJ2-1, with 8 bases matching TRBD2. Germline loops: CDR1 MDHEN, CDR2 SYDVKM. The CDR3 is made up of 17 amino acids. V lost 6 bases, J lost 7 bases, and 17 bases stayed unmatched. CDR3 in amino acids: CASSPRAIWTSKNEQFF. The CDR3 DNA sequence: TGTGCCAGCAGCCCAAGGGCTATATGGACTAGCAAAAATGAGCAGTTCTTC.

The V gene is TRBV7-6, the J gene TRBJ2-1, with TRBD1 identical over 8 bases. The CDR3 contains 17 residues. Trimming cost V 4 bases and J 8 bases; bases outside gene matches: 16. Germline CDR1 and CDR2: SGHVS and FNYEAQ. The CDR3 region has the DNA TGTGCCAGCAGCTCATCCCTGGCAGGGGGCTTCGGCGATGAGCAGTTCTTC. Translated, it gives CASSSSLAGGFGDEQFF.

V gene TRBV30 combines with J gene TRBJ1-1; D is possibly TRBD1 (5 bases). V lost 4 bases to trimming and J lost 5 bases, with 8 bases between them. From germline, CDR1 is GTSNPN and CDR2 SVGIG (reference sequence). This CDR3 is 11 amino acids long. Written as DNA, the CDR3 is TGTGCCTGGATTGGGGGGACTGAAGCTTTCTTT. Translation gives CAWIGGTEAFF.

This clonotype was counted a few times. This chain joins TRBV27 and TRBJ2-1; 8 positions match TRBD2. CDR3 length equals 13 residues. V was pared by 8 bases and J by 5 bases, with 5 bases of the junction left unmatched. Germline CDR1 reads MNHEY; CDR2 reads SMNVEV (reference sequence). The CDR3 loop reads CASGTSGNNEQFF. CDR3 in DNA: TGTGCCAGCGGCACTAGCGGAAACAATGAGCAGTTCTTC.

This clonotype occurred a few times. The J gene is TRBJ2-7, the V gene TRBV5-5, with 8 bases lining up with TRBD1. J lost 5 bases, V lost 4 bases, and 8 bases had no gene match. This CDR3 has 14 amino acids. Germline-derived CDR1 and CDR2 are SGHKS and YYEKEE (reference sequence). The CDR3 nucleotides are TGTGCCAGCAGCCTACAGGGGGTAAGGGACGAGCAGTACTTC. It is translated as CASSLQGVRDEQYF. The full variable domain, rest sourced from reference TRBV5-5 and TRBJ2-7, is DAGVTQSPTHLIKTRGQQVTLRCSPISGHKSVSWYQQVLGQGPQFIFQYYEKEERGRGNFPDRFSARQFPNYSSELNVNALLLGDSALYLCASSLQGVRDEQYFGPGTRLTVT.

This clonotype was picked up many times. V usage is TRBV7-2 and J usage is TRBJ2-3; maybe TRBD1 (6 bases). The CDR3 is 13 amino acids. Germline V gives CDR1 SGHTA, CDR2 FQGNSA. V gave up 4 bases and J gave up 5 bases, with 10 bases separating them. The CDR3 DNA reads TGTGCCAGCAGCTCTGGACAGCGAGATACGCAGTATTTT. This sequence encodes CASSSGQRDTQYF.

The chain links TRBV7-2 to TRBJ2-3; 7 nucleotides match TRBD1. The CDR3 totals 16 residues. V shed 5 bases and J 2 bases; nucleotides not matched to a gene: 10. Germline assignment: CDR1 SGHTA and CDR2 FQGNSA. CDR3 region: CASSPRPDRPTDTQYF. The CDR3 DNA follows: TGTGCCAGCAGCCCAAGGCCGGACAGGCCCACAGATACGCAGTATTTT.

The chain has TRBV20-1 and TRBJ2-7; perhaps TRBD2 as D (7 bases). Germline CDR1 and CDR2: DFQATT and SNEGSKA (reference sequence). With 0 bases removed from V and 4 bases from J, the gap between germline ends came to 16 bases. The CDR3 has 15 residues. The CDR3 DNA is TGCAGTGCTAGAGATAAGAAACAGGGAGGGTACGAGCAGTACTTC. It is translated as CSARDKKQGGYEQYF.

V usage is TRBV6-8 and J usage is TRBJ1-6; possible D gene TRBD1, 5 bases. Germline CDR1 is MNHGY and CDR2 is SAAAGT. This CDR3 region has 15 residues. Trimming shortened V by 7 bases and J by 7 bases, and 17 bases separated the two germline ends. The DNA for the CDR3 is TGTGCCAGCACCGTGACAGAGGCAACCAATTCACCCCTCCACTTT. Translating gives CASTVTEATNSPLHF.

In its sample, this clonotype was seen many times. The chain recombines TRBV6-2 or TRBV6-3 with TRBJ2-7; a weak D match, TRBD2 (5 bases). This CDR3 spans 14 amino acids. CDR1 and CDR2 (germline): MNHEY, SVGEGT. V was shortened by 7 bases and J by 2 bases, with 15 bases between the two germline ends. In DNA, the CDR3 is TGTGCCAGCAATAAGGACTCAGCAGCCTACGAGCAGTACGTC. This gives the protein CASNKDSAAYEQYV.

This chain connects TRBV19 to TRBJ2-1; tentative D call: TRBD2 (5 bases). Trimming left V 10 bases short and J 7 bases short, with 14 bases between. The CDR3 is 12 residues long. Looked up from germline, CDR1 is LNHDA and CDR2 is SQIVND (reference sequence). As DNA, the CDR3 is TGTGCCACACAAAGGCCGGGGAATGAGCAGTTCTTC. Its translation is CATQRPGNEQFF.

This clonotype has only a few counts. The chain carries TRBV12-3 or TRBV12-4 and TRBJ1-4; a weak D match, TRBD1 (6 bases). The V and J ends lost 6 bases and 7 bases respectively, with 12 bases between them. This CDR3 has 13 residues. DNA for the CDR3: TGTGCCAGCAGGGACAGTGGGTTTGAAAAACTGTTTTTT. This encodes CASRDSGFEKLFF.

The chain recombines TRBV5-4 with TRBJ2-7; 10 bases are shared with TRBD1. The germline V gene encodes CDR1 SGHNT and CDR2 YYREEE (reference sequence). This CDR3 comprises 14 residues. The V and J ends lost 4 bases and 7 bases, in that order; junction bases with no gene match: 8. This CDR3 reads CASSGQGGTWEQYF. DNA for the CDR3: TGTGCCAGCAGCGGACAGGGGGGAACGTGGGAGCAGTACTTC. The entire variable domain, with the rest obtained from reference TRBV5-4 and TRBJ2-7, is as follows: ETGVTQSPTHLIKTRGQQVTLRCSSQSGHNTVSWYQQALGQGPQFIFQYYREEENGRGNFPPRFSGLQFPNYSSELNVNALELDDSALYLCASSGQGGTWEQYFGPGTRLTVT.